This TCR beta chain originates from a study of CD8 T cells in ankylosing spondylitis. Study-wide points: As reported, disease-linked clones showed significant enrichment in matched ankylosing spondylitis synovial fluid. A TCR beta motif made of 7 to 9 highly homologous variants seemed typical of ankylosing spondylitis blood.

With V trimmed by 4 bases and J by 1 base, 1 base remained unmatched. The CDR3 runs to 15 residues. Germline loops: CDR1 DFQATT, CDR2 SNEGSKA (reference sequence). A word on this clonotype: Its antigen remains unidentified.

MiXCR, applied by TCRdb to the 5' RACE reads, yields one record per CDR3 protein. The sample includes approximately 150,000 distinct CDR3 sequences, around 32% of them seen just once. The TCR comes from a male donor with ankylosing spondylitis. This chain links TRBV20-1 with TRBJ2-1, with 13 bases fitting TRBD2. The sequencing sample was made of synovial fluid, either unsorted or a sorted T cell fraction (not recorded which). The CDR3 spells CSAKGLAGSYNEQFF. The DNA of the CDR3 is TGCAGTGCTAAGGGACTAGCGGGATCCTACAATGAGCAGTTCTTC.